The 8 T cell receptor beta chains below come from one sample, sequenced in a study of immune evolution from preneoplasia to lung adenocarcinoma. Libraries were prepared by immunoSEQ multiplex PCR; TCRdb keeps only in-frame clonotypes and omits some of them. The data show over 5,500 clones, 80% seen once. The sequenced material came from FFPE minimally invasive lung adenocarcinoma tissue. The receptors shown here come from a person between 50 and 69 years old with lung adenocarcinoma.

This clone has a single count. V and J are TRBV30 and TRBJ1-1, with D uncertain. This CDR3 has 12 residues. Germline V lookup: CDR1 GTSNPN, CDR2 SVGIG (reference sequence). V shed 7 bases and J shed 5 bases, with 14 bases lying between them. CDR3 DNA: TGTGCCTCTTCCTCCGGATGGACTGAAGCTTTCTTT. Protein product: CASSSGWTEAFF. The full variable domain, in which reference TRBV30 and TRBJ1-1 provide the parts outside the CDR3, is SQTIHQWPATLVQPVGSPLSLECTVEGTSNPNLYWYRQAAGRGLQLLFYSVGIGQISSEVPQNLSASRPQDRQFILSSKKLLLSDSGFYLCASSSGWTEAFFGQGTRLTVV.

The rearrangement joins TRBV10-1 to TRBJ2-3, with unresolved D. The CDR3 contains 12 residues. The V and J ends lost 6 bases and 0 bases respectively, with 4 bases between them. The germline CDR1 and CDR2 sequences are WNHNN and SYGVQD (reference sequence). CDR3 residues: CASRGSTDTQYF. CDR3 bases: TGCGCCAGCAGAGGTAGCACAGATACGCAGTATTTT.

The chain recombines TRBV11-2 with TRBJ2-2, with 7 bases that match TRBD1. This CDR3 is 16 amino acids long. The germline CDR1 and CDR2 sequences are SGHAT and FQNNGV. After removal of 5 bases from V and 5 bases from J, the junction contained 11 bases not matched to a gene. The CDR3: CASSPTRQGWTGELFF. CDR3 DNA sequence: TGTGCCAGCAGCCCGACGAGACAGGGTTGGACCGGGGAGCTGTTTTTT.

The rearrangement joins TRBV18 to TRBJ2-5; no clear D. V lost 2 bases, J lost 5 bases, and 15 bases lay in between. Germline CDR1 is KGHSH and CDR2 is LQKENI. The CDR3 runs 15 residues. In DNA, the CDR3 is TGTGCCAGCTCACCAACGCCGGGTAAAATGGAGACCCAGTACTTC. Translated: CASSPTPGKMETQYF. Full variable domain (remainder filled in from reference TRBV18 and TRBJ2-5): NAGVMQNPRHLVRRRGQEARLRCSPMKGHSHVYWYRQLPEEGLKFMVYLQKENIIDESGMPKERFSAEFPKEGPSILRIQQVVRGDSAAYFCASSPTPGKMETQYFGPGTRLLVL.

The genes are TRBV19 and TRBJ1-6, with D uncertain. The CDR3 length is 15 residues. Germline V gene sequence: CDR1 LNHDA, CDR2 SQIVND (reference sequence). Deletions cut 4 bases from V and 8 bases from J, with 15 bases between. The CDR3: CASSTPDHNDSPLHF. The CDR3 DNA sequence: TGTGCCAGTAGTACCCCGGACCATAATGATTCACCCCTCCACTTT.

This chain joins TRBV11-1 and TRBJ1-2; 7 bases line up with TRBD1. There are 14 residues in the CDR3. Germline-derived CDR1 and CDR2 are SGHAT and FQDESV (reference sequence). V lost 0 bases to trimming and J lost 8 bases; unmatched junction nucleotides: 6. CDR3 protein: CASSLADRYTGYTF. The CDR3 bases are TGTGCCAGCAGCTTAGCGGACAGGTACACCGGCTACACCTTC. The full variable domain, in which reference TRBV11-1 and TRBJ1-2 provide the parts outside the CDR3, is EAEVAQSPRYKITEKSQAVAFWCDPISGHATLYWYRQILGQGPELLVQFQDESVVDDSQLPKDRFSAERLKGVDSTLKIQPAELGDSAMYLCASSLADRYTGYTFGSGTRLTVV.

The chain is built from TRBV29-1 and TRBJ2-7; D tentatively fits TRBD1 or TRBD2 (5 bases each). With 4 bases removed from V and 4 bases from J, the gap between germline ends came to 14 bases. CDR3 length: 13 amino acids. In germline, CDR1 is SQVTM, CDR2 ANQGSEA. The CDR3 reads CSVAGTPLYEQYF. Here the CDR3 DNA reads TGCAGCGTTGCCGGGACCCCACTTTACGAGCAGTACTTC.

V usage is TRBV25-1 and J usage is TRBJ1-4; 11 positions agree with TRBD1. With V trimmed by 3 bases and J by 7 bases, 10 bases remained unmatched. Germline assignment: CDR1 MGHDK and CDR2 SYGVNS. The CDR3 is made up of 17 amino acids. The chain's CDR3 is CASSEAPGTGGGEKLFF. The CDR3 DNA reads TGTGCCAGCAGTGAGGCTCCCGGGACAGGGGGTGGTGAAAAACTGTTTTTT.